The next 13 T cell receptor beta chains were all read from a single sample in a study of CD8 T cells in Susac syndrome. An input of 0.5 to 1 ug of RNA was subjected to reverse transcription using random hexamers. TCRdb redid the calling of the immunoSEQ multiplex PCR reads with MiXCR, one entry per CDR3 protein. This sample yields about 150,000 distinct CDR3 sequences, of which approximately 93% are seen a single time; roughly 0.1% belongs to the top ten. Sequencing was performed on CD4+ T cells from PBMCs. The receptors were sampled from a human donor with multiple sclerosis.

V and J are TRBV4-1 and TRBJ2-2; 7 nucleotides match TRBD2. V was pared by 4 bases and J by 2 bases, with 7 bases of the junction left unmatched. The CDR3 length is 16 residues. CDR1 and CDR2 from the germline V gene are MGHRA and YSYEKL. CDR3 sequence: CASSRAGGGNTGELFF. In nucleotides, the CDR3 is TGCGCCAGCAGCCGGGCTGGGGGGGGAAACACCGGGGAGCTGTTTTTT.

CDR3 DNA sequence: TGCGCCAGCAGCACACAGGGAGGTACGACGTTCAATGAGCAGTTCTTC. Residues: CASSTQGGTTFNEQFF. The V call is TRBV5-1, the J call TRBJ2-1; D is perhaps TRBD1 or TRBD2 (6 bases each). In germline, CDR1 is SGHRS, CDR2 YFSETQ. The CDR3 is made up of 16 amino acids. V lost 4 bases to trimming and J lost 6 bases, with 20 bases between them.

The chain combines TRBV9 with TRBJ2-5; unclear D gene. Germline CDR1 reads SGDLS; CDR2 reads YYNGEE. This CDR3 region has 13 residues. Trimming removed 4 bases from V and 1 base from J, with 8 bases in between. CDR3 region: CASSPSPQETQYF. The CDR3 region has the DNA TGTGCCAGCAGCCCCTCCCCCCAAGAGACCCAGTACTTC.

This clonotype was recorded only once. The chain combines TRBV27 with TRBJ2-1; 8 bases fit TRBD2. The CDR3 extends over 16 amino acids. The junction had 10 bases not matched to a gene; V was cut back by 4 bases and J by 5 bases. Germline assignment: CDR1 MNHEY and CDR2 SMNVEV (reference sequence). The CDR3 loop is CASSSWTSRGNNEQFF. The CDR3 DNA reads as TGTGCCAGCAGTTCCTGGACTAGCCGGGGGAACAATGAGCAGTTCTTC.

The chain joins TRBV3-1 to TRBJ1-5; the D is unclear. V was clipped by 0 bases and J by 3 bases, with 3 bases between them. The CDR3 covers 13 residues. Germline CDR1 is LGHDT and CDR2 is YNNKEL (reference sequence). In DNA, the CDR3 is TGTGCCAGCAGCCAAGACACCAATCAGCCCCAGCATTTT. It translates to CASSQDTNQPQHF. Supplemented by reference TRBV3-1 and TRBJ1-5, the full variable domain reads DTAVSQTPKYLVTQMGNDKSIKCEQNLGHDTMYWYKQDSKKFLKIMFSYNNKELIINETVPNRFSPKSPDKAHLNLHINSLELGDSAVYFCASSQDTNQPQHFGDGTRLSIL.

This chain links TRBV5-6 with TRBJ2-5, with 8 bases that match TRBD1. CDR3 length: 14 amino acids. The germline gives CDR1 SGHDT, CDR2 YYEEEE. V was clipped by 4 bases and J by 4 bases; unmatched bases: 6. CDR3 coding DNA: TGTGCCAGCAGCCCGGACAGGGACTTAGAGACCCAGTACTTC. This encodes CASSPDRDLETQYF.

V is TRBV7-9 and J is TRBJ1-1; 9 nucleotides align to TRBD1. V was clipped by 1 base and J by 3 bases; unmatched bases: 3. The germline V gene encodes CDR1 SEHNR and CDR2 FQNEAQ (reference sequence). The CDR3 has 15 residues. The CDR3 sequence is CASSLGDREDTEAFF. The CDR3, as DNA: TGTGCCAGCAGCTTAGGGGACAGGGAAGACACTGAAGCTTTCTTT.

This rearrangement joins TRBV12-3 or TRBV12-4 to TRBJ2-3, with D perhaps matching TRBD2 (7 bases). The CDR3 is 15 amino acids. V lost 2 bases and J lost 6, with 15 bases in between. CDR3 DNA: TGTGCCAGCAGTTTAAGGGGGGGCCGGGTGGATACGCAGTATTTT. It yields the protein CASSLRGGRVDTQYF.

The CDR3: CASSSWGGDTGELFF. In DNA form, the CDR3 reads TGTGCCAGCAGTTCATGGGGAGGGGACACCGGGGAGCTGTTTTTT. J is TRBJ2-2 and V is TRBV28; the match to TRBD2 covers 7 bases. V trimming: 4 bases; J trimming: 3 bases; junction bases outside the gene matches: 5. The germline V gene encodes CDR1 MDHEN and CDR2 SYDVKM. This CDR3 has 15 residues.

The chain links TRBV11-2 to TRBJ2-7, with 12 positions matching TRBD2. CDR3 size: 15 residues. Germline values: CDR1 SGHAT, CDR2 FQNNGV. J gave up 4 bases and V 5 bases, and 6 bases lay outside the gene matches. CDR3 region: CASSPGTSGPYEQYF. For the CDR3, the DNA is TGTGCCAGCAGCCCCGGGACTAGCGGGCCTTACGAGCAGTACTTC.

DNA for the CDR3: TGTGCCTGGAGTCTTAGGGGGCTCATGAACACTGAAGCTTTCTTT. It yields the protein CAWSLRGLMNTEAFF. V is TRBV30 and J is TRBJ1-1; 7 positions match TRBD1. Germline CDR1 GTSNPN, CDR2 SVGIG (reference sequence). Germline trimming cut 2 bases from V and 0 bases from J; bases unmatched to any gene: 6. There are 15 residues in the CDR3. Complete variable domain (other parts from reference TRBV30 and TRBJ1-1): SQTIHQWPATLVQPVGSPLSLECTVEGTSNPNLYWYRQAAGRGLQLLFYSVGIGQISSEVPQNLSASRPQDRQFILSSKKLLLSDSGFYLCAWSLRGLMNTEAFFGQGTRLTVV.

V is TRBV12-3 or TRBV12-4 and J is TRBJ2-5, with 12 nucleotides matching TRBD2. The CDR3 length is 16 residues. With V trimmed by 3 bases and J by 4 bases, 6 bases remained unmatched. CDR3 residues: CASSFGRTSGTETQYF. Written as DNA, the CDR3 is TGTGCCAGCAGTTTTGGGCGGACTAGCGGGACAGAGACCCAGTACTTC.

This chain uses TRBV6-2 or TRBV6-3 with TRBJ2-3; possibly TRBD1 or TRBD2 for D (6 bases each). The CDR3 sequence is 15 residues long. Germline-derived CDR1 and CDR2 are MNHEY and SVGEGT. V lost 4 bases and J lost 1, with 12 bases in between. The CDR3 DNA sequence: TGTGCCAGCAGTTTGGCGGGACACCGCACAGATACGCAGTATTTT. Encoded protein: CASSLAGHRTDTQYF.